The entry below gives a single T cell receptor beta chain sequence along with its context. The clone's antigen remains unknown. One base away there is no much larger clone; base qualities are not given. These data are taken from a study of blood T cell repertoires in COVID-19 (dated by TCRdb to about 2020). In terms of the full investigation: Samples from collaborators originated in the United States, Italy and Spain and spanned both the acute and convalescent phases of COVID-19. The prospective study material was composed of cDNA or gDNA derived from T cells, B-cell-depleted T cells, or PBMCs. The dataset comprised deeply sampled blood TCRbeta repertoires from subjects exposed to, actively infected with, or recovered from COVID-19. The repertoires were released in a freely available public database meant as a resource for research on the immune response to SARS-CoV-2. Samples were obtained from the ongoing ImmuneRACE study (first 160 participants) and from 1,000 to 1,500 subjects provided by 6 global collaborators. Sample metadata almost always included a de-identified subject ID, COVID-19 status, age in years and sex. Where available, HLA class I and class II types were taken from metadata supplied by the sample provider and were not determined by assay-based typing. What the research found in general, with its limitations: Clinical and demographic metadata were provided uncurated, with the amount varying by source and participant.

A second Seattle source provided samples from volunteer blood donors who had recovered from COVID-19. Each collaborating institution followed its own protocols to collect whole blood in K2EDTA tubes. For TCRbeta analysis, collaborators shipped samples in one of three forms: frozen whole blood, isolated PBMCs, or DNA extracted from either of those sample types. TCRbeta CDR3 regions were amplified from genomic DNA using the immunoSEQ Assay, a bias-controlled multiplex PCR. The original pipeline was this. Nucleated cell counts per sample were estimated from amplification of reference gene primers within the assay. To quantify the absolute abundance of each unique TCRbeta CDR3 rearrangement, sequence reads were collapsed and filtered. Productive Simpson clonality was computed per sample as the square root of Simpson's diversity index over productive rearrangements. TCRdb re-hosts the immuneACCESS table, in-frame sequences only. Its copies lack some clones; in the studies checked, an unresolved V gene accounts for under half of them, and the cause for the rest is not known. From that table come the V and J calls and clone size; the DNA was used to work out D and trimming. The sample includes 200,000 to 300,000 clones, with roughly 86% observed a single time. Of the sample, approximately 9.4% falls within the top ten clones.

Measured from the cysteine to the phenylalanine, the CDR3 is 16 residues long. Of the read, only the CDR3 DNA is kept; its 48 bases are in frame from base 1. CDR1 and CDR2 are read off the germline V gene as KGHSH and LQKENI. V is trimmed back by 6 bases and J by 7 bases, and the junction contains 12 bases that no gene match accounts for. This TCR was recovered from a man aged 40-50 years who had recovered from COVID-19. This receptor chain uses TRBV18 and TRBJ2-1; 10 bases in between match TRBD1. Sequenced: peripheral blood. The sequenced DNA: TGTGCCAGCTCCCGCCAGACAGGGGGCCCGGAGAATGAGCAGTTCTTC. Its protein is CASSRQTGGPENEQFF. Here the CDR3 is joined to the reference TRBV18 and TRBJ2-1 genes, and the full variable domain is: NAGVMQNPRHLVRRRGQEARLRCSPMKGHSHVYWYRQLPEEGLKFMVYLQKENIIDESGMPKERFSAEFPKEGPSILRIQQVVRGDSAAYFCASSRQTGGPENEQFFGPGTRLTVL.